Following are 7 T cell receptor beta chains from one sample sequenced in a study of CD8 T cells in ankylosing spondylitis. TCRdb re-called the 5' RACE reads through MiXCR, storing one row per CDR3 protein. Among 150,000 to 200,000 distinct CDR3 sequences, over 10% were seen once, and the ten largest hold 9.5% to 12%. What was sequenced was blood, either unsorted or a sorted T cell fraction (not recorded which). Receptor source: a female donor with ankylosing spondylitis or in good health (not recorded which).

The genes are TRBV6-2 or TRBV6-3 and TRBJ2-6, with 9 nucleotides matching TRBD1. CDR1 is MNHEY, CDR2 SVGEGT, per germline. CDR3 length: 21 amino acids. The ends lost 2 bases at V and 0 bases at J; junction bases unmatched: 14. Written as DNA, the CDR3 is TGTGCCAGCAGTTACCCCAATCTTGGGACAGGGCCCCACTCTGGGGCCAACGTCCTGACTTTC. It yields the protein CASSYPNLGTGPHSGANVLTF.

Only a few counts were recorded for this clonotype. A junction boundary mismatches the germline segment, possibly from a read error. The V call is TRBV12-3 or TRBV12-4, the J call TRBJ2-7; D is possibly TRBD2 (5 bases). The CDR3 covers 13 residues. CDR3 region: CASSLDWLARSNF. The DNA for the CDR3 is TGTGCCAGCAGTTTAGATTGGCTAGCTCGCAGTAACTTC.

This clonotype was seen ten or more times. The chain has TRBV7-9 and TRBJ2-2; D call uncertain. This CDR3 is 13 amino acids long. Germline values: CDR1 SEHNR, CDR2 FQNEAQ (reference sequence). Trimming took 4 bases from V and 6 from J, leaving 9 bases between them. The CDR3 DNA sequence: TGTGCCAGCAGCTCATACGACTCCGGGGAGCTGTTTTTT. It is translated as CASSSYDSGELFF.

The table lists this clonotype with many counts. The chain recombines TRBV3-1 with TRBJ1-1; no firm D call. CDR1 and CDR2 (germline): LGHDT, YNNKEL (reference sequence). The CDR3 loop spans 15 amino acids. V was pared by 3 bases and J by 0 bases, with 11 bases between. CDR3 sequence: CASSQRRPMNTEAFF. CDR3 coding DNA: TGTGCCAGCAGCCAGAGACGGCCCATGAACACTGAAGCTTTCTTT.

Many counts were recorded for this clonotype. The chain joins TRBV4-2 to TRBJ2-2; TRBD2 matches at 8 bases. Germline CDR1 is LGHNA and CDR2 is YNFKEQ. The CDR3 has 16 amino acids. Losses at the gene ends were 5 bases for V and 6 bases for J; bases not matched to a gene: 11. The CDR3 loop reads CASSIHSGRGAGELFF. As DNA, the CDR3 is TGTGCCAGCAGCATTCACAGCGGGAGAGGGGCCGGGGAGCTGTTTTTT.

The chain employs TRBV7-3 and TRBJ2-1, with 15 bases identical to TRBD2. V trimming: 4 bases; J trimming: 8 bases; junction bases outside the gene matches: 6. This CDR3 region has 16 residues. Germline values: CDR1 SGHTA, CDR2 FQGTGA. CDR3 DNA: TGTGCCAGCAGCTCCGGGACTAGCGGGAGGTCCGATGAGCAGTTCTTC. Its protein product is CASSSGTSGRSDEQFF.

This clonotype was recorded at least ten times. The chain links TRBV13 to TRBJ2-2; a weak D match, TRBD2 (5 bases). CDR1 and CDR2 (germline): PRHDT, FYEKMQ (reference sequence). There are 13 residues in the CDR3. With 5 bases removed from V and 7 bases from J, the gap between germline ends came to 11 bases. CDR3 loop: CASSRSSLGELFF. The CDR3 coding sequence is TGTGCCAGCAGCAGATCTAGCCTCGGGGAGCTGTTTTTT.